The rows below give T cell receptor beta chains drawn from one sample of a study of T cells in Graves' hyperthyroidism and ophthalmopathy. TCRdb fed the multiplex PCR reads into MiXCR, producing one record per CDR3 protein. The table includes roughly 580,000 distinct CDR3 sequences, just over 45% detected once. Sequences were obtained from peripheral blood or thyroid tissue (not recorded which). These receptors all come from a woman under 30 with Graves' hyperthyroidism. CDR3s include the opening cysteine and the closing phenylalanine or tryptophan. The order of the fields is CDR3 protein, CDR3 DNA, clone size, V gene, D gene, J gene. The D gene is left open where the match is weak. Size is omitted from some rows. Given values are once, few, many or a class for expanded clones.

cdr3_aa: CASSQAPGQGPYEQYF
cdr3_nt: TGTGCCAGCAGCCAGGCACCGGGACAGGGTCCCTACGAGCAGTACTTC
clone_size: .
v_call: TRBV7-8
d_call: TRBD1
j_call: TRBJ2-7

cdr3_aa: CASSLQAGSNEQYF
cdr3_nt: TGTGCCAGCAGCTTGCAGGCAGGTAGCAACGAGCAGTACTTC
clone_size: few
v_call: TRBV11-2
d_call: .
j_call: TRBJ2-7

cdr3_aa: CASSLVGGSASYEQYF
cdr3_nt: TGTGCCAGCAGCTTAGTGGGGGGCTCGGCGTCCTACGAGCAGTACTTC
clone_size: .
v_call: TRBV7-9
d_call: .
j_call: TRBJ2-7

cdr3_aa: CSVDMAGQETQYF
cdr3_nt: TGCAGCGTTGATATGGCAGGGCAAGAGACCCAGTACTTC
clone_size: many
v_call: TRBV29-1
d_call: .
j_call: TRBJ2-5

cdr3_aa: CATSPSGVDGYTF
cdr3_nt: TGTGCCACCAGTCCTAGCGGGGTGGACGGCTACACCTTC
clone_size: .
v_call: TRBV24-1
d_call: .
j_call: TRBJ1-2

cdr3_aa: CASSSPGQGAGQPQHF
cdr3_nt: TGTGCCAGCAGTTCCCCGGGGCAGGGGGCAGGGCAGCCCCAGCATTTT
clone_size: .
v_call: TRBV6-5
d_call: TRBD1
j_call: TRBJ1-5

cdr3_aa: CASSSTGDPNYGYTF
cdr3_nt: TGTGCCAGCAGTTCCACAGGGGACCCTAACTATGGCTACACCTTC
clone_size: .
v_call: TRBV2
d_call: TRBD1
j_call: TRBJ1-2

cdr3_aa: CASSPASREAYEQYF
cdr3_nt: TGTGCCAGCAGCCCCGCCTCGCGGGAGGCCTACGAGCAGTACTTC
clone_size: few
v_call: TRBV7-9
d_call: TRBD2
j_call: TRBJ2-7

cdr3_aa: CASSQVGLTLGTQYF
cdr3_nt: TGCGCCAGCAGCCAAGTGGGCCTAACTCTGGGGACCCAGTACTTC
clone_size: .
v_call: TRBV5-1
d_call: .
j_call: TRBJ2-5

cdr3_aa: CSARAPISSYEQYF
cdr3_nt: TGCAGTGCTAGAGCTCCCATCTCATCCTACGAGCAGTACTTC
clone_size: .
v_call: TRBV20-1
d_call: .
j_call: TRBJ2-7

cdr3_aa: CASSQDRAGPGQPQHF
cdr3_nt: TGCGCCAGCAGCCAAGATAGAGCAGGGCCGGGACAGCCCCAGCATTTT
clone_size: once
v_call: TRBV7-9
d_call: .
j_call: TRBJ1-5

cdr3_aa: CASSPPDKFKQYF
cdr3_nt: TGTGCCAGCAGTCCGCCGGACAAGTTTAAGCAGTACTTC
clone_size: few
v_call: TRBV7-9
d_call: .
j_call: TRBJ2-7

cdr3_aa: CASSTGTRNQPQHF
cdr3_nt: TGTGCCAGCAGCACCGGGACACGCAATCAGCCCCAGCATTTT
clone_size: .
v_call: TRBV2
d_call: .
j_call: TRBJ1-5

cdr3_aa: CASSGQGYYGYTF
cdr3_nt: TGTGCCAGCAGTGGACAGGGGTACTATGGCTACACCTTC
clone_size: many
v_call: TRBV2
d_call: TRBD1
j_call: TRBJ1-2

cdr3_aa: CSARETSGIPGTKTQYF
cdr3_nt: TGCAGTGCTAGAGAGACTAGCGGGATCCCTGGTACGAAGACCCAGTACTTC
clone_size: .
v_call: TRBV20-1
d_call: TRBD2
j_call: TRBJ2-5

cdr3_aa: CASRFGAGDTEAFF
cdr3_nt: TGTGCCAGCAGGTTCGGGGCGGGGGACACTGAAGCTTTCTTT
clone_size: .
v_call: TRBV7-9
d_call: .
j_call: TRBJ1-1

cdr3_aa: CATGDDLMQKLFF
cdr3_nt: TGTGCCACCGGGGACGACCTAATGCAAAAACTGTTTTTT
clone_size: .
v_call: TRBV10-3
d_call: .
j_call: TRBJ1-4

cdr3_aa: CASRARGGAGYGYTF
cdr3_nt: TGTGCCAGCAGGGCAAGAGGGGGGGCAGGGTATGGCTACACCTTC
clone_size: .
v_call: TRBV9
d_call: .
j_call: TRBJ1-2

cdr3_aa: CASRTGTSGAYYEQYF
cdr3_nt: TGTGCCAGCAGAACCGGGACTAGCGGGGCATACTACGAGCAGTACTTC
clone_size: once
v_call: TRBV6-1
d_call: TRBD2
j_call: TRBJ2-7

cdr3_aa: CSASSDRNTEAFF
cdr3_nt: TGCAGTGCTAGCTCCGACAGGAACACTGAAGCTTTCTTT
clone_size: .
v_call: TRBV20-1
d_call: .
j_call: TRBJ1-1

cdr3_aa: CSARNPTGTYEQYF
cdr3_nt: TGCAGTGCTAGAAACCCGACTGGAACCTACGAGCAGTACTTC
clone_size: few
v_call: TRBV20-1
d_call: .
j_call: TRBJ2-7

cdr3_aa: CSVQETQYF
cdr3_nt: TGCAGTGTTCAAGAGACCCAGTACTTC
clone_size: few
v_call: TRBV20-1
d_call: .
j_call: TRBJ2-5

cdr3_aa: CASSSQQQETQYF
cdr3_nt: TGTGCCAGCAGTTCCCAACAGCAAGAGACCCAGTACTTC
clone_size: .
v_call: TRBV28
d_call: .
j_call: TRBJ2-5

cdr3_aa: CARVGQPNTEAFF
cdr3_nt: TGTGCTAGAGTGGGACAGCCGAACACTGAAGCTTTCTTT
clone_size: .
v_call: TRBV10-3
d_call: TRBD1
j_call: TRBJ1-1

cdr3_aa: CASSGDRGQGYTF
cdr3_nt: TGTGCCAGCAGTGGGGACAGGGGGCAAGGCTACACCTTC
clone_size: .
v_call: TRBV2
d_call: TRBD1
j_call: TRBJ1-2

cdr3_aa: CASSLPRQGPEQSTGELFF
cdr3_nt: TGTGCCAGCAGCTTACCGCGACAGGGTCCAGAACAAAGCACCGGGGAGCTGTTTTTT
clone_size: .
v_call: TRBV11-1
d_call: TRBD1
j_call: TRBJ2-2

cdr3_aa: CASSFGLAADTQYF
cdr3_nt: TGTGCCAGCAGCTTTGGACTAGCGGCAGATACGCAGTATTTT
clone_size: .
v_call: TRBV7-3
d_call: TRBD2
j_call: TRBJ2-3

cdr3_aa: CATSHQRGDRRGYGYTF
cdr3_nt: TGTGCCACCAGCCACCAAAGAGGGGACCGCAGGGGCTATGGCTACACCTTC
clone_size: many
v_call: TRBV15
d_call: .
j_call: TRBJ1-2

cdr3_aa: CASSDGQNTEAFF
cdr3_nt: TGTGCCAGCAGTGACGGACAGAACACTGAAGCTTTCTTT
clone_size: .
v_call: TRBV6-4
d_call: .
j_call: TRBJ1-1

cdr3_aa: CATSHNTEAFF
cdr3_nt: TGTGCCACCAGCCACAACACTGAAGCTTTCTTT
clone_size: many
v_call: TRBV24-1
d_call: .
j_call: TRBJ1-1

cdr3_aa: CASSPRLGGETQYF
cdr3_nt: TGCGCCAGCAGCCCGAGGCTAGGCGGGGAGACCCAGTACTTC
clone_size: many
v_call: TRBV10-2
d_call: .
j_call: TRBJ2-5

cdr3_aa: CASSQRLWTGTNEKLFF
cdr3_nt: TGTGCCAGCAGCCAACGACTTTGGACAGGAACTAATGAAAAACTGTTTTTT
clone_size: once
v_call: TRBV14
d_call: TRBD1
j_call: TRBJ1-4

cdr3_aa: CASRDTTDEQYF
cdr3_nt: TGTGCCAGCAGAGACACAACGGACGAGCAGTACTTC
clone_size: few
v_call: TRBV6-2/TRBV6-3
d_call: .
j_call: TRBJ2-7

cdr3_aa: CATSEQKTNYGYTF
cdr3_nt: TGTGCCACCAGTGAACAGAAAACTAACTATGGCTACACCTTC
clone_size: many
v_call: TRBV24-1
d_call: .
j_call: TRBJ1-2

cdr3_aa: CASSRTSGRASDEQYF
cdr3_nt: TGTGCCAGCAGCCGCACTAGCGGGAGGGCCAGCGACGAGCAGTACTTC
clone_size: once
v_call: TRBV2
d_call: TRBD2
j_call: TRBJ2-7

cdr3_aa: CASSLSTVFNQPQHF
cdr3_nt: TGTGCCAGCAGCTTGAGTACCGTATTCAATCAGCCCCAGCATTTT
clone_size: .
v_call: TRBV11-2
d_call: .
j_call: TRBJ1-5

cdr3_aa: CASSSKDQPQHF
cdr3_nt: TGTGCCAGCAGCAGTAAGGATCAGCCCCAGCATTTT
clone_size: few
v_call: TRBV7-9
d_call: .
j_call: TRBJ1-5

cdr3_aa: CSARSLAGGHVGEQYF
cdr3_nt: TGCAGTGCTAGGAGTCTAGCGGGAGGTCATGTAGGCGAGCAGTACTTC
clone_size: few
v_call: TRBV20-1
d_call: TRBD2
j_call: TRBJ2-7

cdr3_aa: CATSSIRELGEKLFF
cdr3_nt: TGTGCCACCAGCAGTATCCGGGAACTCGGGGAAAAACTGTTTTTT
clone_size: many
v_call: TRBV15
d_call: .
j_call: TRBJ1-4